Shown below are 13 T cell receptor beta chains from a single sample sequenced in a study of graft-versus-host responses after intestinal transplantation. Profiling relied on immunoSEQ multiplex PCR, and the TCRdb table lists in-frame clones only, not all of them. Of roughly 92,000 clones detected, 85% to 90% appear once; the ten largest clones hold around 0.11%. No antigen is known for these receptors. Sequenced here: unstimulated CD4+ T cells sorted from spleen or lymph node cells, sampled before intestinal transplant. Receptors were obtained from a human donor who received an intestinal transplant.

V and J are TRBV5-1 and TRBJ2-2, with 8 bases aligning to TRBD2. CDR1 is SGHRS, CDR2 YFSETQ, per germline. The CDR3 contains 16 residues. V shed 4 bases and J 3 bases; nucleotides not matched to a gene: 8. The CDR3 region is CASSRGGREYTGELFF. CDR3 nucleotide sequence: TGCGCCAGCAGCCGGGGGGGGCGCGAGTACACCGGGGAGCTGTTTTTT.

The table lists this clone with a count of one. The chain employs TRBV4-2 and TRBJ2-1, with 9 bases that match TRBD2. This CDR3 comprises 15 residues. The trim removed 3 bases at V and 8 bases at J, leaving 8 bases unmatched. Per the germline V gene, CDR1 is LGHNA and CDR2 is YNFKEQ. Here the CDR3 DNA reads TGTGCCAGCAGCCATAGCGGGGGCCCCCGTGATGAGCAGTTCTTC. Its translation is CASSHSGGPRDEQFF.

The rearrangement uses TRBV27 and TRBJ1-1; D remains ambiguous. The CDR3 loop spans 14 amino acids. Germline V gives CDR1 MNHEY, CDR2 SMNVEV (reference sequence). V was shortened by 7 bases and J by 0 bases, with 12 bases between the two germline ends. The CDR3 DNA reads TGTGCCAGCAAGTCGGTTAGTTTGAACACTGAAGCTTTCTTT. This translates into CASKSVSLNTEAFF.

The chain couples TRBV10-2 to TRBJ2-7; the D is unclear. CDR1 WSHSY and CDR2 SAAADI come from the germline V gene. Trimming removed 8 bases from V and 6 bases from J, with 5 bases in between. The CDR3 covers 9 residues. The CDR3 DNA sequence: TGCGCCAGCGACTTCGAGCAGTACTTC. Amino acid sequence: CASDFEQYF.

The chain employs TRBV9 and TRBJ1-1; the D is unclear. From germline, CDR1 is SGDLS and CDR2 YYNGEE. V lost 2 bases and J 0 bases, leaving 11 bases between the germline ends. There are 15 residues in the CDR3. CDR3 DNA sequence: TGTGCCAGCAGCGTGGTAGCGGGAATGAACACTGAAGCTTTCTTT. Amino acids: CASSVVAGMNTEAFF.

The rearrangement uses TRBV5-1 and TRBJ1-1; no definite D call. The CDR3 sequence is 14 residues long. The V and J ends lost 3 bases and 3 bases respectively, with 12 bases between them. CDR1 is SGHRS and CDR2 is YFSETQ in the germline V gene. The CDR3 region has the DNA TGCGCCAGCAGCTCCTCAGACTCCTACACTGAAGCTTTCTTT. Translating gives CASSSSDSYTEAFF.

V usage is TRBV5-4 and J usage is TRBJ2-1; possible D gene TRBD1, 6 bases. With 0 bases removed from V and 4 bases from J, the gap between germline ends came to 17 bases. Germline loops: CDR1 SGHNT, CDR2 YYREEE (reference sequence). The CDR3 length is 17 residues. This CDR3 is CASSLGPTGLAYNEQFF. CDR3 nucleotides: TGTGCCAGCAGCTTGGGACCAACAGGGCTAGCTTACAATGAGCAGTTCTTC.

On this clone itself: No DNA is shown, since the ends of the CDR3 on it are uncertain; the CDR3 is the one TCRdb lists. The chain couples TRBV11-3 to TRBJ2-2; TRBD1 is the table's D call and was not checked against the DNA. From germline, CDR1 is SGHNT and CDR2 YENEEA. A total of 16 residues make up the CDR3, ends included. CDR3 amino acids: CASSFSGQGWTGELFF.

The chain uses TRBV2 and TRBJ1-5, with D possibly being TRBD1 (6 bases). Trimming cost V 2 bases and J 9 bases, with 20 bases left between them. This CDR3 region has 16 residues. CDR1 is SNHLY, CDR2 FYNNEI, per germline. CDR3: CASSERERGGIRPQHF. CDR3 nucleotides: TGTGCCAGCAGTGAAAGGGAGAGGGGGGGTATCAGGCCCCAGCATTTT.

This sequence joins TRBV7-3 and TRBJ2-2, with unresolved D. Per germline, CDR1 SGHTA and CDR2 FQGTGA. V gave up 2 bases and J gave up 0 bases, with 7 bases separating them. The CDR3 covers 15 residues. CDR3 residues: CASSLFLTNTGELFF. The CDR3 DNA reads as TGTGCCAGCAGCTTATTTCTAACGAACACCGGGGAGCTGTTTTTT.

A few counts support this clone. The CDR3 DNA reads TGTGCCAGCAGCCCCCGGACAGGGTTGAGGTACGAGCAGTACTTC. Its protein is CASSPRTGLRYEQYF. The chain joins TRBV6-5 to TRBJ2-7, with 8 bases matching TRBD1. V was pared by 6 bases and J by 4 bases, with 11 bases of the junction left unmatched. Germline CDR1 MNHEY, CDR2 SVGAGI. The CDR3 is made up of 15 amino acids.

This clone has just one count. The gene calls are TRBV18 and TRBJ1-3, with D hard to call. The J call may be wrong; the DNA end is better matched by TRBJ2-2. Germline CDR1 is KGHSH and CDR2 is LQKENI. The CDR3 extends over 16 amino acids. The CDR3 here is CASSPNEAGNTGELFF. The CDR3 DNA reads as TGTGCCAGCTCACCAAATGAGGCTGGGAACACCGGGGAGCTGTTTTTT.

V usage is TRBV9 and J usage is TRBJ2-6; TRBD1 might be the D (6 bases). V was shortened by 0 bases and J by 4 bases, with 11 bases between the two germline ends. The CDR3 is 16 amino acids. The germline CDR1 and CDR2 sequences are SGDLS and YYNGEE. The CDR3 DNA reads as TGTGCCAGCAGCGTAGGTAGGACAGCCGGGGCCAACGTCCTGACTTTC. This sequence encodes CASSVGRTAGANVLTF.